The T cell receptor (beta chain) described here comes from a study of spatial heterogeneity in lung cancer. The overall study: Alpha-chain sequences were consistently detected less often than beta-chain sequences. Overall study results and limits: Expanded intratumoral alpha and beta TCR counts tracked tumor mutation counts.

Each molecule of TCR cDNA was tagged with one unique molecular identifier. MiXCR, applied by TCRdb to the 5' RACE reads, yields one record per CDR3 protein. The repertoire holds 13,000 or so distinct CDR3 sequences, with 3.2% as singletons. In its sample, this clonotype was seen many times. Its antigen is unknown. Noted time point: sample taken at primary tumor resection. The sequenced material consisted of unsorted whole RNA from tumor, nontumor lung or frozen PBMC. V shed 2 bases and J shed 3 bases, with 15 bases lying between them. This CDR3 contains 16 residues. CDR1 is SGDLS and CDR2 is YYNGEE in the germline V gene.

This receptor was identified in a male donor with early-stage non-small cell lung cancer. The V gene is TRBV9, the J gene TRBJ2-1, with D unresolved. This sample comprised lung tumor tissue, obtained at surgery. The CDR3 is CASSVSTVSGYNEQFF. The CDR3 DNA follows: TGTGCCAGCAGCGTCTCCACCGTATCCGGCTACAATGAGCAGTTCTTC.